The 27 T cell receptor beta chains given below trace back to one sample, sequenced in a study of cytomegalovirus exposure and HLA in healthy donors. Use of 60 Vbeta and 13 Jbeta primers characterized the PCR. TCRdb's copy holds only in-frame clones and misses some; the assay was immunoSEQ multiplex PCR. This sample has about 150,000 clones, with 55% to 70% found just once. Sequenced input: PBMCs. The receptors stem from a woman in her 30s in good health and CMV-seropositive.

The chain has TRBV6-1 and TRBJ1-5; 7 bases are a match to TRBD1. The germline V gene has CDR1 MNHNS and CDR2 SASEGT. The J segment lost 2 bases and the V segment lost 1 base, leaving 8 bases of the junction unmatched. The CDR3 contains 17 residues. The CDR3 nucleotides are TGTGCCAGCAGTGAAGGAAGGCAGGGGACAGGCAATCAGCCCCAGCATTTT. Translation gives CASSEGRQGTGNQPQHF.

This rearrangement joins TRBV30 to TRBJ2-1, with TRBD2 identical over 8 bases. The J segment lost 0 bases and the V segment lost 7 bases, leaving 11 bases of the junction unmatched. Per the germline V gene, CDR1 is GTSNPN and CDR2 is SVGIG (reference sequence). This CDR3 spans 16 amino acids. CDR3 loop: CASSFFSGDSYNEQFF. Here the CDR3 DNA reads TGTGCCTCTTCGTTCTTTAGCGGGGACTCCTACAATGAGCAGTTCTTC.

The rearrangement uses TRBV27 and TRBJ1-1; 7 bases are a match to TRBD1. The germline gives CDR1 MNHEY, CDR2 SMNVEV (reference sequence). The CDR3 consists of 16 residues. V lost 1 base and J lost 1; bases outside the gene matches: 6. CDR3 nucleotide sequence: TGTGCCAGCAGTTTATATCAGGGGACAGCGAACACTGAAGCTTTCTTT. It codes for CASSLYQGTANTEAFF.

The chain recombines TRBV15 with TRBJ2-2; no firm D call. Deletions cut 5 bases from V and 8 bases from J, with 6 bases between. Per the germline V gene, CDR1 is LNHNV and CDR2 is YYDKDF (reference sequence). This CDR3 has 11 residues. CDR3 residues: CATSGEGELFF. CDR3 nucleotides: TGTGCCACCAGCGGTGAGGGGGAGCTGTTTTTT. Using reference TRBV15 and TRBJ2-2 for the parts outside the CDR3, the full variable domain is DAMVIQNPRYQVTQFGKPVTLSCSQTLNHNVMYWYQQKSSQAPKLLFHYYDKDFNNEADTPDNFQSRRPNTSFCFLDIRSPGLGDTAMYLCATSGEGELFFGEGSRLTVL.

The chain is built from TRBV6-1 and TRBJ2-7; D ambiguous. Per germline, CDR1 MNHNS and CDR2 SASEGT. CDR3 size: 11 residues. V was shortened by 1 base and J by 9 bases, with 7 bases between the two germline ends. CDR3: CASSEELLQYF. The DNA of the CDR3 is TGTGCCAGCAGTGAAGAACTCCTGCAGTACTTC.

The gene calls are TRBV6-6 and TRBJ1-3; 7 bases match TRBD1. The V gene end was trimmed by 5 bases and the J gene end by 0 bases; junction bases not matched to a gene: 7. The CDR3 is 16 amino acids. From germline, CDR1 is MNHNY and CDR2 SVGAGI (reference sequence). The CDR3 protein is CASSPRGRFSGNTIYF. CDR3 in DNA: TGTGCCAGCAGTCCTAGGGGGCGCTTCTCTGGAAACACCATATATTTT.

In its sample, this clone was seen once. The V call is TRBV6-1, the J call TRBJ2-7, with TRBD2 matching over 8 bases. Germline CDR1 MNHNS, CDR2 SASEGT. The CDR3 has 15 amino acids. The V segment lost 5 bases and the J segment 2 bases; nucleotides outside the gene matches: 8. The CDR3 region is CASSSKAGDAYEQYF. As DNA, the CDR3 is TGTGCCAGCAGTTCGAAAGCGGGAGACGCCTACGAGCAGTACTTC.

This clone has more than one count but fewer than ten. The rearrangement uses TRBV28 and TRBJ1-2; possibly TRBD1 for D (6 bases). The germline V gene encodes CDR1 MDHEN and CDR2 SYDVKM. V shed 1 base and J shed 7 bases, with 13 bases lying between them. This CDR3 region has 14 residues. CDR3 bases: TGTGCCAGCAGTTTATTGGGGGGGCAGTTTGGCTACACCTTC. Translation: CASSLLGGQFGYTF.

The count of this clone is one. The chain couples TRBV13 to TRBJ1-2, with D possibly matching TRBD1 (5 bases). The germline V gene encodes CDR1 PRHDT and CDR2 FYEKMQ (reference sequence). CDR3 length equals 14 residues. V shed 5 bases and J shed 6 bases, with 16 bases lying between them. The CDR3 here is CASSTGEGFDGYTF. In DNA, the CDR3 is TGTGCCAGCAGCACGGGGGAGGGGTTCGATGGCTACACCTTC.

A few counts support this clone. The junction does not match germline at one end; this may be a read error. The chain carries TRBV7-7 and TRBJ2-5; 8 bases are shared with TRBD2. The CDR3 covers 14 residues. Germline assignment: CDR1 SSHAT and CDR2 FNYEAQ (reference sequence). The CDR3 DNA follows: TGTGCTAGCAGCTTGAGCGGGGGCCGAGAGACCCAGTACTTC. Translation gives CASSLSGGRETQYF. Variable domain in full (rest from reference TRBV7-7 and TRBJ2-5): GAGVSQSPRYKVTKRGQDVTLRCDPISSHATLYWYQQALGQGPEFLTYFNYEAQPDKSGLPSDRFSAERPEGSISTLTIQRTEQRDSAMYRCASSLSGGRETQYFGPGTRLLVL.

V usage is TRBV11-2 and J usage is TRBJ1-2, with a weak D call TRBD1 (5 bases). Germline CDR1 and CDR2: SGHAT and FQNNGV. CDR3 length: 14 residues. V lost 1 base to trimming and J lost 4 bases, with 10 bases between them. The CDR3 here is CASSLAGTSYGYTF. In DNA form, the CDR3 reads TGTGCCAGCAGCTTAGCAGGGACTTCCTATGGCTACACCTTC.

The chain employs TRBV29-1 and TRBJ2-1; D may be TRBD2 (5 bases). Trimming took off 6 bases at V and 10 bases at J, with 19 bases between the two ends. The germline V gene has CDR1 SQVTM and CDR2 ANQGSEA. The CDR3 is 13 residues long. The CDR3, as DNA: TGCAGCGTCGAGACGGAGGTGTTCTTAGAGCAGTTCTTC. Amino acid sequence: CSVETEVFLEQFF.

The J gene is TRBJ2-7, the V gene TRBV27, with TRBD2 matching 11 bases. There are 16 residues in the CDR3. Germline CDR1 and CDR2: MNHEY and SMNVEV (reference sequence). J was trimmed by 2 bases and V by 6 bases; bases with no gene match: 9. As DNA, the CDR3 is TGTGCCAGCAGCCCCGGACGGACTAGCGGGCCCTACGAGCAGTACTTC. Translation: CASSPGRTSGPYEQYF.

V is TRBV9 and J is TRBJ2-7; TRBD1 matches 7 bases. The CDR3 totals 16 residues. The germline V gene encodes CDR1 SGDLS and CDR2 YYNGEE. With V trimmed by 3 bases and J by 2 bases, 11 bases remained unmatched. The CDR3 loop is CASSANRDSPTYEQYF. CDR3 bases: TGTGCCAGCAGCGCAAATCGGGACAGTCCTACCTACGAGCAGTACTTC.

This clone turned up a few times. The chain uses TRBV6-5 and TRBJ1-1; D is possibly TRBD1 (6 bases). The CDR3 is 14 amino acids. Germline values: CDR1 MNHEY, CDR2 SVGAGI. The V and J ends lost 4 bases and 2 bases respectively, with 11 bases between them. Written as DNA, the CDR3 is TGTGCCAGCAGTTTAACGACAGGAAACACTGAAGCTTTCTTT. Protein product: CASSLTTGNTEAFF.

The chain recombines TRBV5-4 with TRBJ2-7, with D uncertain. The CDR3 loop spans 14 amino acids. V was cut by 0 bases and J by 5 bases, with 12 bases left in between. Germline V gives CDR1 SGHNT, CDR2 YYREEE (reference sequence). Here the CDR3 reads CASSLDESNDEQYF. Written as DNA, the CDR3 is TGTGCCAGCAGCTTGGACGAGAGTAACGACGAGCAGTACTTC.

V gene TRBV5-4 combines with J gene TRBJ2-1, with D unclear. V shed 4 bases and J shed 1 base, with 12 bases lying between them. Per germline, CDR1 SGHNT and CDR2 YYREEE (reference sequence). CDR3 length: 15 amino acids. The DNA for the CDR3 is TGTGCCAGCAGCCCGGCCCCAGGTTCCTACAATGAGCAGTTCTTC. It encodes CASSPAPGSYNEQFF.

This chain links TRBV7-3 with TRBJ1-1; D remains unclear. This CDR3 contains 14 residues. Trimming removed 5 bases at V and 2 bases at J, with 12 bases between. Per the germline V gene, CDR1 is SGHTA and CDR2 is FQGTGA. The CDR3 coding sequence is TGTGCCAGCAGCCCCTCCTCTACTAACACTGAAGCTTTCTTT. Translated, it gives CASSPSSTNTEAFF.

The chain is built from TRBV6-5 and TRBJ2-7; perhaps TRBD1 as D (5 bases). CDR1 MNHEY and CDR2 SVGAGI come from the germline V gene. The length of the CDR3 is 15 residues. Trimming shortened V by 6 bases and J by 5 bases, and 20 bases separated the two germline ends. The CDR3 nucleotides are TGTGCCAGCAGCCGGAGACAGACCCAGGTCCACGAGCAGTACTTC. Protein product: CASSRRQTQVHEQYF.

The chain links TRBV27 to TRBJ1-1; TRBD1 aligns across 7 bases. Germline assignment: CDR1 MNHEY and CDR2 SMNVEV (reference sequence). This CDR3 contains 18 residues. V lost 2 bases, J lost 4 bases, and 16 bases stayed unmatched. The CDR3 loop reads CASSLTSRGLSPATEAFF. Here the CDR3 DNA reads TGTGCCAGCAGTTTAACGTCAAGGGGGCTATCTCCGGCCACTGAAGCTTTCTTT.

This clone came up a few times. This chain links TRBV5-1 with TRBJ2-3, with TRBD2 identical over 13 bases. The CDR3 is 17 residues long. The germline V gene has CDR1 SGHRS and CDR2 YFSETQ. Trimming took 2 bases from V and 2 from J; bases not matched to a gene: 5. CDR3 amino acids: CASSLGTSGTFTDTQYF. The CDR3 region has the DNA TGCGCCAGCAGCTTAGGGACTAGCGGGACATTCACAGATACGCAGTATTTT.

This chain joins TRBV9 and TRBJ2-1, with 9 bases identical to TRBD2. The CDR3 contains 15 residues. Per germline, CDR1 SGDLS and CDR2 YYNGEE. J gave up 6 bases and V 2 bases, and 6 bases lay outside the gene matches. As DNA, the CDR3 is TGTGCCAGCAGCGTTACCGGGACTAGCTTCAATGAGCAGTTCTTC. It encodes CASSVTGTSFNEQFF.

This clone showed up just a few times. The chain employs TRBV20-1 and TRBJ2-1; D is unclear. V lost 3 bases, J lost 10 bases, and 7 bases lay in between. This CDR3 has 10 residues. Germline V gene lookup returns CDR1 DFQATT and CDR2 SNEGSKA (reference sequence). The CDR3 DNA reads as TGCAGTGCTAGGTCGGAGGAGCAGTTCTTC. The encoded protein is CSARSEEQFF.

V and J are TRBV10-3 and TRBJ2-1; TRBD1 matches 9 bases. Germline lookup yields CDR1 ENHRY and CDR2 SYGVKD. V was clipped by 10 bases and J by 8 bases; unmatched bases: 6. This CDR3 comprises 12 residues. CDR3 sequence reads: CATGTGLDEQFF. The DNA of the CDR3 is TGTGCCACCGGGACAGGGCTTGATGAGCAGTTCTTC.

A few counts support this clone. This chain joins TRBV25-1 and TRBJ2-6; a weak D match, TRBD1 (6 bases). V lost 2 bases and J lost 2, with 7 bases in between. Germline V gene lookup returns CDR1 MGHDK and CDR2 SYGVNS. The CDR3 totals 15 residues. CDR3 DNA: TGTGCCAGCAGTGAAGCAGGGGCTGGGGCCAACGTCCTGACTTTC. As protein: CASSEAGAGANVLTF.

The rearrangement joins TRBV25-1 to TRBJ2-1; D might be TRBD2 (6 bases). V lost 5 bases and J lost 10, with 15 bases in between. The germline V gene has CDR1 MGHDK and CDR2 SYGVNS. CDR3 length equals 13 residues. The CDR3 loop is CASSFRAGREQFF. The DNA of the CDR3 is TGTGCCAGCAGTTTCCGGGCGGGACGAGAGCAGTTCTTC.

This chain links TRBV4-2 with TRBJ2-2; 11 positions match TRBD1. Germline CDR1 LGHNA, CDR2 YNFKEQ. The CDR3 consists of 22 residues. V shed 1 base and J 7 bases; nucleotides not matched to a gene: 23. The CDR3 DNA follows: TGTGCCAGCAGCCAAGTGTTCATGGGGGGTTCCCTCGGACAGGGGGCAATCGGGGAGCTGTTTTTT. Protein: CASSQVFMGGSLGQGAIGELFF.